This T cell receptor (beta chain) appears in the sequencing data of a study of blood T cell repertoires in COVID-19. Clones were sequenced by immunoSEQ multiplex PCR, and TCRdb holds only the in-frame ones, with some missing. The data hold 270,000 or so clones, with 85% observed a single time. The CDR3 sequence is 13 residues long. Trimming took 4 bases from V and 8 from J; bases not matched to a gene: 5. Germline assignment: CDR1 KGHDR and CDR2 SFDVKD. The source material was peripheral blood. The V and J genes are TRBV24-1 and TRBJ2-3; 7 positions match TRBD1. This sequence was found in a human donor in a cohort sampled during active COVID-19. For the CDR3, the DNA is TGTGCCACCAGTGAGGGACAGAGCGGTACGCAGTATTTT. It yields the protein CATSEGQSGTQYF.